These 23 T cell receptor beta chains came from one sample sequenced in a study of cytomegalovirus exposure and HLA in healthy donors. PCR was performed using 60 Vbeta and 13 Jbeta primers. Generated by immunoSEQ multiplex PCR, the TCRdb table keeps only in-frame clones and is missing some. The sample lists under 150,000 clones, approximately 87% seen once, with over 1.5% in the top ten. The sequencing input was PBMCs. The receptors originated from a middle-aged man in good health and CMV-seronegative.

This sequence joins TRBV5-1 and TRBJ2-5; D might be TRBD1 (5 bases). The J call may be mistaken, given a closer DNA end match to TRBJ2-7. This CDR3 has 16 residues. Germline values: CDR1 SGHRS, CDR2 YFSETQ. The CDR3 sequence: CASSVEPRAIPDEQYF. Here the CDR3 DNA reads TGCGCCAGCAGCGTGGAACCCAGGGCAATCCCGGACGAGCAGTACTTC.

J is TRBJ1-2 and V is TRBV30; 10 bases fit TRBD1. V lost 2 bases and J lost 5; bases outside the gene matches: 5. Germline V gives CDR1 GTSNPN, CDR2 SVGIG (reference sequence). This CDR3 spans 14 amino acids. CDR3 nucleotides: TGTGCCTGGAGTCTCGACAGGGGGCTATATGGCTACACCTTC. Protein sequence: CAWSLDRGLYGYTF.

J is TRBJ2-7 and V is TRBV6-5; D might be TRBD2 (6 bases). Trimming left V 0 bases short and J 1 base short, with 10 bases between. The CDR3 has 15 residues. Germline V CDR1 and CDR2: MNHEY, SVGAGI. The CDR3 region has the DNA TGTGCCAGCAGTTACTCCCACGGAGGGTCCTACGAGCAGTACTTC. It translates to CASSYSHGGSYEQYF.

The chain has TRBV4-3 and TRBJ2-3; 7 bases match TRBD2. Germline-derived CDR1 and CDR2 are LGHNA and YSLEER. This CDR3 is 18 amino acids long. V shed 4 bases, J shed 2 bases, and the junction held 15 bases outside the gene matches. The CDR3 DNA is TGCGCCAGCAGCCCAGCCTGGCCTCAGCGGGATTACACAGATACGCAGTATTTT. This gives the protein CASSPAWPQRDYTDTQYF.

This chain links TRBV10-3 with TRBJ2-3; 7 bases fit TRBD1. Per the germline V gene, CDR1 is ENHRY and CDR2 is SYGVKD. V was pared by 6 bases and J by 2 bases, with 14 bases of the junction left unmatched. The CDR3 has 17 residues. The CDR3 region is CAISDYRGRGSTDTQYF. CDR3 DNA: TGTGCCATCAGCGACTACAGGGGCAGGGGCTCCACAGATACGCAGTATTTT.

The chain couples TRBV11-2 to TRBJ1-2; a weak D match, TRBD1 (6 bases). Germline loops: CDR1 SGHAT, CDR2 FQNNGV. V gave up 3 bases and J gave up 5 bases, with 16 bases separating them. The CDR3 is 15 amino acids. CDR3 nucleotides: TGTGCCAGCAGCTTCTTGGGGGCAAACCCTTATGGCTACACCTTC. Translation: CASSFLGANPYGYTF.

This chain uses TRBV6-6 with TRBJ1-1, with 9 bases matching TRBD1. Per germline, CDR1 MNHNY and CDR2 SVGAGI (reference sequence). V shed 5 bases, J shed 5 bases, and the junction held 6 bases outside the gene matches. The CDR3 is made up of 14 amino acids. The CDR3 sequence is CASSQQGAGTEAFF. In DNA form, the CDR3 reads TGTGCCAGCAGTCAACAGGGGGCTGGAACTGAAGCTTTCTTT.

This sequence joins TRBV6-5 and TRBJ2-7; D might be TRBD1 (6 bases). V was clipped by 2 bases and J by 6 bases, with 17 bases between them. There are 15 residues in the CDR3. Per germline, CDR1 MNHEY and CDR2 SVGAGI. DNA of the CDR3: TGTGCCAGCAGTTACGTGGCAGGGGATAGAAGCGAGCAGTACTTC. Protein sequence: CASSYVAGDRSEQYF.

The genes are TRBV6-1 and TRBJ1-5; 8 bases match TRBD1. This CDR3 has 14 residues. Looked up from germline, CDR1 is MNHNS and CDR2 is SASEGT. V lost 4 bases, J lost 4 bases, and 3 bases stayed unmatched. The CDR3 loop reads CASSVNRGNQPQHF. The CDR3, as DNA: TGTGCCAGCAGTGTAAACAGGGGGAATCAGCCCCAGCATTTT.

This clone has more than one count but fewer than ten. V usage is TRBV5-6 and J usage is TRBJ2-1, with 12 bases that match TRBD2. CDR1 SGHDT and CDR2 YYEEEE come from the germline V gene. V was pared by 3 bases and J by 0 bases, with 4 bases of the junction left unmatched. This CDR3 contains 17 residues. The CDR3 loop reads CASSYGTSGFSYNEQFF. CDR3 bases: TGTGCCAGCAGCTATGGGACTAGCGGGTTCTCCTACAATGAGCAGTTCTTC.

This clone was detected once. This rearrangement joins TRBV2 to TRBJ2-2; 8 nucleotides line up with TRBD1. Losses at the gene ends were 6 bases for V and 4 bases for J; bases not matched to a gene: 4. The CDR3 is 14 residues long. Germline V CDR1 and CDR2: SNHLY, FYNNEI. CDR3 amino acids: CASSPDRATGELFF. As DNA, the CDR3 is TGTGCCAGCAGCCCGGACAGGGCCACCGGGGAGCTGTTTTTT.

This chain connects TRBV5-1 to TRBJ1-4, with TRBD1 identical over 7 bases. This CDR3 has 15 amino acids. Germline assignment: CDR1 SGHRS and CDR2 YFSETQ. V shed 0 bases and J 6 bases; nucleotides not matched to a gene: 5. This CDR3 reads CASSLEGATYEKLFF. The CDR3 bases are TGCGCCAGCAGCTTGGAGGGGGCCACATATGAAAAACTGTTTTTT.

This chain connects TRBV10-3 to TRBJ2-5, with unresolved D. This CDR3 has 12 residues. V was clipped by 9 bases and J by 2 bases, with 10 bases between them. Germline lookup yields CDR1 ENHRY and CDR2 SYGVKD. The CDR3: CAISGEQETQYF. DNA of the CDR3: TGTGCCATTTCGGGTGAACAAGAGACCCAGTACTTC.

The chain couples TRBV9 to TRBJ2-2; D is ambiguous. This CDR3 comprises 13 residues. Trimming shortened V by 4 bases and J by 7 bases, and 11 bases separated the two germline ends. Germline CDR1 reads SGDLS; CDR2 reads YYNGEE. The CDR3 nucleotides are TGTGCCAGCAGCCCCACAATACACGGGGAGCTGTTTTTT. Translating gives CASSPTIHGELFF.

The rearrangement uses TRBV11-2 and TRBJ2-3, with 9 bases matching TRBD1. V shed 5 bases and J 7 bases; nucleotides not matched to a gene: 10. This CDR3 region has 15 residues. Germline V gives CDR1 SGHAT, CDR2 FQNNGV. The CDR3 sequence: CASSPTGGALNTQYF. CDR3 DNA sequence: TGTGCCAGCAGCCCGACAGGGGGAGCATTGAATACGCAGTATTTT.

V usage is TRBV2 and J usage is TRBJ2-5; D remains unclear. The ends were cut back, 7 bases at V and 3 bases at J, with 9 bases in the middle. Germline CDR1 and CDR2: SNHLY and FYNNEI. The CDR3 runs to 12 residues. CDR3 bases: TGTGCCAGCACCGCCGAGGAAGAGACCCAGTACTTC. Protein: CASTAEEETQYF.

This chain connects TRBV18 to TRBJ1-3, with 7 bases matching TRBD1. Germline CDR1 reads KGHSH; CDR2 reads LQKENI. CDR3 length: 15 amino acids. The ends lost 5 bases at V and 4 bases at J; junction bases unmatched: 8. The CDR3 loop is CASSTFGTDGNTIYF. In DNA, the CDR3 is TGTGCCAGCTCAACCTTCGGGACAGACGGAAACACCATATATTTT.

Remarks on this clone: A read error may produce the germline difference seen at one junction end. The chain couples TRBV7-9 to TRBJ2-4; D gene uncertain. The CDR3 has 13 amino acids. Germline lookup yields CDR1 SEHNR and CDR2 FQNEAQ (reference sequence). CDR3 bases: TGTTCCAGCAGCTTACTAGCCAAAAACATTCAGTACTTC. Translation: CSSSLLAKNIQYF.

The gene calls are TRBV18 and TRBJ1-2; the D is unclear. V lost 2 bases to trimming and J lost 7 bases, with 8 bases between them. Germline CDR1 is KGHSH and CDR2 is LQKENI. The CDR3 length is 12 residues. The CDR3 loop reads CASSPSGVGYTF. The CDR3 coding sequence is TGTGCCAGCTCACCATCCGGAGTTGGCTACACCTTC.

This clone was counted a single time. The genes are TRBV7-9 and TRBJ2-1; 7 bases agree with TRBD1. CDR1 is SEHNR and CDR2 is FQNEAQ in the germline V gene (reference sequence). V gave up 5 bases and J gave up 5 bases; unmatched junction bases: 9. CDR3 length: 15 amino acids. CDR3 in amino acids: CASSLQGTENNEQFF. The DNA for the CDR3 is TGTGCCAGCAGCCTGCAGGGGACAGAAAACAATGAGCAGTTCTTC.

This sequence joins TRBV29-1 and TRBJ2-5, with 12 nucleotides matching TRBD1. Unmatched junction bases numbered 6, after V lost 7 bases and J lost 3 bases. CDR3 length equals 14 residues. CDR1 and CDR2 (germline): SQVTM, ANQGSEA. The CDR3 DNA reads TGCAGCGCCGCCGGGACAGGGGGCGAAGAGACCCAGTACTTC. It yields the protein CSAAGTGGEETQYF. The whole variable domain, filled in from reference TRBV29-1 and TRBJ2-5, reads SAVISQKPSRDICQRGTSLTIQCQVDSQVTMMFWYRQQPGQSLTLIATANQGSEATYESGFVIDKFPISRPNLTFSTLTVSNMSPEDSSIYLCSAAGTGGEETQYFGPGTRLLVL.

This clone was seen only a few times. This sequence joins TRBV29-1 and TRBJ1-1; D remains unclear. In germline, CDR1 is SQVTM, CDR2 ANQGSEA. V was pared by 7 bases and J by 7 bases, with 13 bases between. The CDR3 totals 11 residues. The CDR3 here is CSGEGAGEAFF. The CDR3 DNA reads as TGCAGCGGGGAGGGCGCTGGTGAAGCTTTCTTT.

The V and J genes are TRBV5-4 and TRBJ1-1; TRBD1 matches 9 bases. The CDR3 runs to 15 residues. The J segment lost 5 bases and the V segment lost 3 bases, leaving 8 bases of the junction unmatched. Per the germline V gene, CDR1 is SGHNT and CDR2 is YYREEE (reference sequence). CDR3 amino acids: CASSSDRGRGTEAFF. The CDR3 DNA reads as TGTGCCAGCAGCTCCGACAGGGGGAGGGGGACTGAAGCTTTCTTT.